The rows below give T cell receptor beta chains drawn from one sample of a study of blood T cell repertoires in COVID-19. Repertoires were generated with immunoSEQ multiplex PCR, while TCRdb's copy carries only in-frame clones and drops some. The data contain 200,000 to 250,000 clones, less than 85% of them seen just once; the ten biggest clones take up around 2%. The sample comprised PBMCs or T cells enriched from blood (not recorded which). These receptors came from a man aged 55 to 69 who had recovered from COVID-19. Both conserved end residues are part of each CDR3. Fields, in order: V gene, D gene, clone size, J gene, CDR3 DNA, CDR3 protein. D genes are given only for firm matches. Clone size is given for some rows only: seen once, a few or many times, or a class if the clone is expanded.

>TRBV5-6|TRBD1|NA|TRBJ1-2
TGTGCCAGCAGCGCGGGACAGGGGATCGGCTACACCTTC
CASSAGQGIGYTF
>TRBV5-1|TRBD1|once|TRBJ2-7
TGCGCCAGCAGCTTGGAGGGGACAGGGGCCTACGAGCAGTACTTC
CASSLEGTGAYEQYF
>TRBV5-6|TRBD2|NA|TRBJ2-3
TGTGCCAGCAGCCTGGGACTAGCGGGGGGCACAGATACGCAGTATTTT
CASSLGLAGGTDTQYF
>TRBV6-5|TRBD1|few|TRBJ2-7
TGTGCCAGCAGTTACCCCCGACAGGGAACCTACGAGCAGTACTTC
CASSYPRQGTYEQYF
>TRBV15|TRBD2|once|TRBJ2-5
TGTGCCACCAGCACAACTCCGGGACTAGCGGGGGGGCGACAAGAGACCCAGTACTTC
CATSTTPGLAGGRQETQYF
>TRBV5-1|NA|NA|TRBJ2-3
TGCGCCAGCAGCATTAATATACGGGACTCCAACACAGATACGCAGTATTTT
CASSINIRDSNTDTQYF
>TRBV6-2/TRBV6-3|NA|NA|TRBJ2-1
TGTGCCAGCAGTTTCCCCCCGAGAAGGAGCTCCTACAATGAGCAGTTCTTC
CASSFPPRRSSYNEQFF
>TRBV3-1/TRBV3-2|NA|NA|TRBJ1-2
TGTGCCAGCAGCCTCAGCGCTAACTATGGCTACACCTTC
CASSLSANYGYTF
>TRBV14|NA|NA|TRBJ1-3
TGTGCCAGCAGCCAAGATGTTGCTACTGGAAACACCATATATTTT
CASSQDVATGNTIYF
>TRBV2|TRBD1|NA|TRBJ2-7
TGTGCCAGCAGCGGACAGGGGGACTACGAGCAGTACTTC
CASSGQGDYEQYF
>TRBV7-9|NA|NA|TRBJ1-2
TGTGCCAGCAGCCATACCTCAGGGGATGGCTACACCTTC
CASSHTSGDGYTF
>TRBV4-3|TRBD1|NA|TRBJ1-6
TGCGCCAGCAGCCCGGACAGGGTTTCACCCCTCCACTTT
CASSPDRVSPLHF
>TRBV11-2|NA|few|TRBJ2-1
TGTGCCAGCAGCTTAGTCAGGCACAATGAGCAGTTCTTC
CASSLVRHNEQFF
>TRBV18|NA|NA|TRBJ2-1
TGTGCCAGCTCGCTTGGACAGAGGGTTTGGGGCAATGAGCAGTTCTTC
CASSLGQRVWGNEQFF
>TRBV3-1/TRBV3-2|TRBD1|NA|TRBJ1-2
TGTGCCAGCAGCCAATTGGACAGGGGAGGTTCTGGCTACACCTTC
CASSQLDRGGSGYTF
>TRBV7-9|NA|NA|TRBJ2-7
TGTGCCAGCAGCTTAACTGAAAACCTCCGCGAGCAGTACTTC
CASSLTENLREQYF
>TRBV11-3|TRBD2|NA|TRBJ2-7
TGTGCCAGCAGCTTAGTCGCGGGGGGGAGCGAGCAGTACTTC
CASSLVAGGSEQYF
>TRBV5-1|TRBD1|NA|TRBJ2-7
TGCGCCAGCAGCCCTGGACAGGAAAGCTACGAGCAGTACTTC
CASSPGQESYEQYF
>TRBV28|TRBD2|NA|TRBJ2-4
TGTGCCAGCAGGACTAGCGGGGGATACATTCAGTACTTC
CASRTSGGYIQYF
>TRBV6-5|NA|NA|TRBJ1-1
TGTGCCAGCAGAAGAGGGACTGGCACTGAAGCTTTCTTT
CASRRGTGTEAFF
>TRBV9|TRBD2|NA|TRBJ2-5
TGTGCCAGCAGCGCCCCAGGACTAGCGGGGGCTGGGGAGACCCAGTACTTC
CASSAPGLAGAGETQYF
>TRBV4-3|NA|NA|TRBJ1-1
TGCGCCAGCAGCCAAGTCCACAGGGACACTGAAGCTTTCTTT
CASSQVHRDTEAFF
>TRBV14|TRBD1|few|TRBJ1-2
TGTGCCAGCAGCCCGGGGGAGGACAGGGCACACTATGGCTACACCTTC
CASSPGEDRAHYGYTF
>TRBV20-1|NA|NA|TRBJ2-7
TGCAGTGCGGGTGAGGCCTACGAGCAGTACTTC
CSAGEAYEQYF
>TRBV7-9|TRBD1|NA|TRBJ2-3
TGTGCCAGCAGCTCCGGGACAGGGGCCCTCACAGATACGCAGTATTTT
CASSSGTGALTDTQYF
>TRBV5-8|TRBD2|once|TRBJ2-1
TGTGCCAGCAGCTTGGCAGTACTAGCGGCTTTGGATGAGCAGTTCTTC
CASSLAVLAALDEQFF
>TRBV5-4|NA|few|TRBJ1-1
TGTGCCAGCAGCTTGGAGGGAGGGAACACTGAAGCTTTCTTT
CASSLEGGNTEAFF